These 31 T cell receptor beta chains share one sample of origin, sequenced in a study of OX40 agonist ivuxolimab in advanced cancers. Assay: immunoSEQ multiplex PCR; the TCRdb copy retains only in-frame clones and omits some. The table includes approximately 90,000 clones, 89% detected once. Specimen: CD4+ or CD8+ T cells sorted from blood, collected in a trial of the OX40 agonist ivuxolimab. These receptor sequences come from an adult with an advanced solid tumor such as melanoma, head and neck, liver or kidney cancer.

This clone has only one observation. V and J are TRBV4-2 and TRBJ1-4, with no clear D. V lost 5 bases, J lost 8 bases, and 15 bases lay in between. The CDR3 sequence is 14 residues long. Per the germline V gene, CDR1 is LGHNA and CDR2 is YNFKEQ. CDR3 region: CASSARGYEEKLFF. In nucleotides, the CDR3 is TGTGCCAGCAGCGCTAGAGGGTATGAAGAAAAACTGTTTTTT.

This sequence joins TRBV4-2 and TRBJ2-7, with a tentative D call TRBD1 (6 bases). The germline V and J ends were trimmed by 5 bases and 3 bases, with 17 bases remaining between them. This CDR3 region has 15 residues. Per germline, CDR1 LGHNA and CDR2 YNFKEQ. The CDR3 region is CASSLVPGEGYEQYF. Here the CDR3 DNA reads TGTGCCAGCAGCTTGGTACCAGGGGAAGGCTACGAGCAGTACTTC.

Here the CDR3 DNA reads TGTGCCAGCAGTTCACCACAGGGACTGTACACTGAAGCTTTCTTT. Protein sequence: CASSSPQGLYTEAFF. The chain uses TRBV2 and TRBJ1-1; possibly TRBD1 for D (6 bases). CDR1 and CDR2 (germline): SNHLY, FYNNEI. The V and J ends lost 5 bases and 3 bases respectively, with 16 bases between them. The CDR3 is made up of 15 amino acids.

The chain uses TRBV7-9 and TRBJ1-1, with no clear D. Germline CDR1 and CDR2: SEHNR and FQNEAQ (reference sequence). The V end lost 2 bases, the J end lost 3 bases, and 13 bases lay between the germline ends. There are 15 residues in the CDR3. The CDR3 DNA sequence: TGTGCCAGCAGCTTACGGCGGGTCACGGACACTGAAGCTTTCTTT. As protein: CASSLRRVTDTEAFF.

CDR3 sequence (DNA): TGTGCCAGTAGTATCCCCAAGAATGAGCAGTTCTTC. It is translated as CASSIPKNEQFF. The chain is built from TRBV19 and TRBJ2-1; no firm D call. Trimming pared 3 bases from V and 7 bases from J, leaving 7 bases between. CDR3 length: 12 residues. Germline V CDR1 and CDR2: LNHDA, SQIVND (reference sequence).

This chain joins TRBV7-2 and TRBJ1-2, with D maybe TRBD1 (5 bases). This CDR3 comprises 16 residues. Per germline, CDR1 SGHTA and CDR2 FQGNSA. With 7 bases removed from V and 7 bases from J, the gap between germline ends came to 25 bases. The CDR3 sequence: CASIPGSGRVSGGYTF. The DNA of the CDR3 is TGTGCCAGCATCCCGGGTTCGGGCAGGGTAAGCGGTGGCTACACCTTC.

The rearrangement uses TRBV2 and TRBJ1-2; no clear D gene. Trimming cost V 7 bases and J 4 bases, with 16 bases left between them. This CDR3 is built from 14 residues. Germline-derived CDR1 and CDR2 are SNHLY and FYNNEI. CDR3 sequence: CASNPSEGRYGYTF. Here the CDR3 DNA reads TGTGCCAGCAATCCGAGCGAAGGGCGCTATGGCTACACCTTC.

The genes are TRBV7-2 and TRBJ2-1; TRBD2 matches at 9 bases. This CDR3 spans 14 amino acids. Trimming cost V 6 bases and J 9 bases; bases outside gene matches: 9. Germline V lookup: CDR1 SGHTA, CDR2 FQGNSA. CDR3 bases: TGTGCCAGCAGTCTTGGGACTAGCAACAGTGAGCAGTTCTTC. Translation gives CASSLGTSNSEQFF.

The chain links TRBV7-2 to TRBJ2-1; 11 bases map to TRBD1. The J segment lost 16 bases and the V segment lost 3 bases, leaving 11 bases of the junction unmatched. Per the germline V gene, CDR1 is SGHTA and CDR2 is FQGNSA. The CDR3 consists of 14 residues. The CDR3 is CASSFPTLDRGQFF. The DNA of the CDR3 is TGTGCCAGCAGCTTCCCTACCTTGGACAGGGGGCAATTCTTC.

CDR3 amino acids: CASRQDSQETQYF. CDR3 coding DNA: TGTGCCAGCAGACAGGACTCCCAAGAGACCCAGTACTTC. The chain carries TRBV6-1 and TRBJ2-5; D tentatively fits TRBD1 or TRBD2 (5 bases each). Trimming took 6 bases from V and 1 from J, leaving 9 bases between them. The CDR3 sequence is 13 residues long. Germline V CDR1 and CDR2: MNHNS, SASEGT.

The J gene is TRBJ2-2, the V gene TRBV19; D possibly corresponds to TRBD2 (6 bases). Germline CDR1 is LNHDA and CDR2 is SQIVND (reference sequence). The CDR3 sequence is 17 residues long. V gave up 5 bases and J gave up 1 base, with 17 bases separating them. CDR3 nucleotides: TGTGCCAGTAGTGCCCCCAAGGACTACCTGAACACCGGGGAGCTGTTTTTT. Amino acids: CASSAPKDYLNTGELFF.

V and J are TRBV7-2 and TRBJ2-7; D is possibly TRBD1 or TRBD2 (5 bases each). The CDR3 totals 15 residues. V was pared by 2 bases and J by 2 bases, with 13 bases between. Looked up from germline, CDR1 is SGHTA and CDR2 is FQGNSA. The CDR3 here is CASSLIRDPTYEQYF. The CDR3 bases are TGTGCCAGCAGCTTAATCCGGGACCCCACCTACGAGCAGTACTTC. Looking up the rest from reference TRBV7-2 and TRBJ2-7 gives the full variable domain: GAGVSQSPSNKVTEKGKDVELRCDPISGHTALYWYRQSLGQGLEFLIYFQGNSAPDKSGLPSDRFSAERTGGSVSTLTIQRTQQEDSAVYLCASSLIRDPTYEQYFGPGTRLTVT.

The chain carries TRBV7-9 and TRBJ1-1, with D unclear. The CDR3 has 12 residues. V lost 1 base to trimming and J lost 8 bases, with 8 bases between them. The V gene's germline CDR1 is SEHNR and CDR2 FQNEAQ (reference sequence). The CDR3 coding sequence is TGTGCCAGCAGCTTAGTCGGGAAAGAAGCTTTCTTT. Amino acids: CASSLVGKEAFF.

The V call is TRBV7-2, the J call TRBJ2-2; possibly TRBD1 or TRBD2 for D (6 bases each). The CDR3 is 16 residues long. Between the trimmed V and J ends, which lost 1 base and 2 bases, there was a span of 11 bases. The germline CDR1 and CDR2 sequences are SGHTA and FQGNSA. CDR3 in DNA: TGTGCCAGCAGCTTAGTGGCCGGGGGCAACACCGGGGAGCTGTTTTTT. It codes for CASSLVAGGNTGELFF.

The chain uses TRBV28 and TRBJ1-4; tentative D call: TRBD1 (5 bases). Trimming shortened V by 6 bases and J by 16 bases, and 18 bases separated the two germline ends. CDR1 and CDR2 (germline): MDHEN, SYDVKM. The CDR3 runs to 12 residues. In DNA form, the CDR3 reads TGTGCCAGCAGACAAGGGGTGAAAGATCCGTTTTTT. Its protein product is CASRQGVKDPFF.

The DNA of the CDR3 is TGCAGTCCCTTCAGTGGGGAGACCCAGTACTTC. Protein product: CSPFSGETQYF. The rearrangement joins TRBV20-1 to TRBJ2-5; D remains unclear. The V end lost 8 bases, the J end lost 5 bases, and 12 bases lay between the germline ends. The CDR3 consists of 11 residues. The germline V gene has CDR1 DFQATT and CDR2 SNEGSKA (reference sequence).

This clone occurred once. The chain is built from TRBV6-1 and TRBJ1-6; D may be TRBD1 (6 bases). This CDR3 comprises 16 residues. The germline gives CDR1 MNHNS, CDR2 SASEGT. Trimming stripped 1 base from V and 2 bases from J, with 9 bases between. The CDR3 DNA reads TGTGCCAGCAGTGAAGGGGCAGGGGCCTATAATTCACCCCTCCACTTT. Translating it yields CASSEGAGAYNSPLHF.

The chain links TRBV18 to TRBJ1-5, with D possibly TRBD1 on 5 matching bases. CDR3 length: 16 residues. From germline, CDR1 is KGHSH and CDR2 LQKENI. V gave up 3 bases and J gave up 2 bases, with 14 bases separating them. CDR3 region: CASSPSGQARNQPQHF. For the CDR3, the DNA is TGTGCCAGCTCACCCTCGGGGCAGGCTCGCAATCAGCCCCAGCATTTT.

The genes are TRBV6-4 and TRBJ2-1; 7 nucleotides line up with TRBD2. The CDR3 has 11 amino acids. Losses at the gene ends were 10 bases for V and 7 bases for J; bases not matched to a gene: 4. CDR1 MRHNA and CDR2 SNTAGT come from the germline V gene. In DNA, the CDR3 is TGTGCCACCGGGACTACTAATGAGCAGTTCTTC. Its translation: CATGTTNEQFF.

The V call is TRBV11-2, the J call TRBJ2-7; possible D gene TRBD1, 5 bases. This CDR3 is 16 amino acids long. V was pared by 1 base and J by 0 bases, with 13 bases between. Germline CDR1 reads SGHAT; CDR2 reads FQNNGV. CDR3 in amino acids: CASSLVDSPSSYEQYF. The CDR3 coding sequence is TGTGCCAGCAGCTTAGTTGACAGCCCGAGCTCCTACGAGCAGTACTTC.

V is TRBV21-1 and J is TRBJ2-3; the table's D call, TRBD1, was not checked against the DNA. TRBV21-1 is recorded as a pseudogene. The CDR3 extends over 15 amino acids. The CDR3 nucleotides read TGTGCCAGCAGCAAAGACGCCACAAGCACAGATACGCAGTATTTT. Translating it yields CASSKDATSTDTQYF.

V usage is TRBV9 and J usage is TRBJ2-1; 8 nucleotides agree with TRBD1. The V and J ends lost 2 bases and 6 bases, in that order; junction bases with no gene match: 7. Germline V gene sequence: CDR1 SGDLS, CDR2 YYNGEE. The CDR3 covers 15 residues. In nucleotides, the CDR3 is TGTGCCAGCAGCGTCCACCCGGACAGGGTCAATGAGCAGTTCTTC. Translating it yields CASSVHPDRVNEQFF.

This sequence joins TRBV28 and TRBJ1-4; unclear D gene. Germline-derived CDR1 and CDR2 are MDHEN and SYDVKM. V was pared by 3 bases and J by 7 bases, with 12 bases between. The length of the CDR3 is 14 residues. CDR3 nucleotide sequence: TGTGCCAGCAGTTTCCAGGAAGCACGTGAAAAACTGTTTTTT. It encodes CASSFQEAREKLFF.

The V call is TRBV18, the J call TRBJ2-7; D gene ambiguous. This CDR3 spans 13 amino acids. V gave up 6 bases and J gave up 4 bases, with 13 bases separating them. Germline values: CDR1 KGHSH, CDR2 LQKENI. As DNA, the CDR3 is TGTGCCAGCTCCCAAGGACCGCTATACGAGCAGTACTTC. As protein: CASSQGPLYEQYF.

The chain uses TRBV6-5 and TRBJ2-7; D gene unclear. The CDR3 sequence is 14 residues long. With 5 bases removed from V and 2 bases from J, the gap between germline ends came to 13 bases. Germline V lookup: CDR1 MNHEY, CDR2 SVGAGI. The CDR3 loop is CASSRYPAPYEQYF. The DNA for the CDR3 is TGTGCCAGCAGTCGCTATCCGGCCCCCTACGAGCAGTACTTC.

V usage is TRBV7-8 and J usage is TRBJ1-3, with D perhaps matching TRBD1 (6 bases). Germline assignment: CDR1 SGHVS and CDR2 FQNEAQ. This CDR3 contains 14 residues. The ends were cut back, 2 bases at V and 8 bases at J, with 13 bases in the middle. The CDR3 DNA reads TGTGCCAGCAGCTTACAGGGGATATCGGACACCATATATTTT. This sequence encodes CASSLQGISDTIYF.

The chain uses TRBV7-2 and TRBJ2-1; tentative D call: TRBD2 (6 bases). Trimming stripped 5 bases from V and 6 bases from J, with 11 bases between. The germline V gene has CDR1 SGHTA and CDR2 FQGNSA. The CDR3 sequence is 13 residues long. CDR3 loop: CASSQPGGNEQFF. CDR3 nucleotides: TGTGCCAGCAGCCAACCCGGGGGCAATGAGCAGTTCTTC.

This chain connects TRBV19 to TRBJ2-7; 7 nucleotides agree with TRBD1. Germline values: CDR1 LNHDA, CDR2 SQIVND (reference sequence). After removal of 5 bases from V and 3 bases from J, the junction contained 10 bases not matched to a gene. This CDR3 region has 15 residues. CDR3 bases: TGTGCCAGTAGTTTATCCGGGACAGATAACTACGAGCAGTACTTC. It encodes CASSLSGTDNYEQYF.

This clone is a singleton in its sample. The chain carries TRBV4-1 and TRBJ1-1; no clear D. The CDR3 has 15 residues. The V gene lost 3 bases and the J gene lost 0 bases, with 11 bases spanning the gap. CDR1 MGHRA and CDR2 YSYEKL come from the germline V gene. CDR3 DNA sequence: TGCGCCAGCAGCCATATAACAGATTTGAACACTGAAGCTTTCTTT. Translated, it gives CASSHITDLNTEAFF.

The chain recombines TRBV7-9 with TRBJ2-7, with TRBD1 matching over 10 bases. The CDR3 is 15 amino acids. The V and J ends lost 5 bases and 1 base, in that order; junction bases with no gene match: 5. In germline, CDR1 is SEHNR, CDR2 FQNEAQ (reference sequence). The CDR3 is CASSDGTGASYEQYF. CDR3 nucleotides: TGTGCCAGCAGCGACGGGACAGGGGCTTCCTACGAGCAGTACTTC.

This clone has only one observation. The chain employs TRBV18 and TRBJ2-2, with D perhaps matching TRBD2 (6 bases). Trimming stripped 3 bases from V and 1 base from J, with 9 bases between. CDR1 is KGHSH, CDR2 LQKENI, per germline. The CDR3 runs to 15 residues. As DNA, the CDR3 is TGTGCCAGCTCACCGGCTAGCGAGAACACCGGGGAGCTGTTTTTT. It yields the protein CASSPASENTGELFF.